The 21 T cell receptor beta chains listed next were all sequenced from one sample in a study of HIV-infected patients and healthy controls. Follow-up blood was drawn about 14 weeks, roughly three months, after antiretroviral therapy began. Whole blood was used without fractionation, so all unsorted peripheral T cells were included. Alpha and beta constant-region primers primed reverse transcription of approximately 460 ng RNA. Using multiplexing indices, alpha and beta chain libraries were generated apart by chain-specific third strand synthesis. TCRdb itself ran the 5' RACE reads through MiXCR, one entry per CDR3 protein. The sample lists 18,000 or so distinct CDR3 sequences, 8.5% to 9% occurring once. Sample: blood, taken during antiretroviral therapy. The receptors were gathered from an adult with HIV infection.

This clonotype was detected many times. The chain carries TRBV30 and TRBJ1-2; possible D gene TRBD1, 6 bases. Per germline, CDR1 GTSNPN and CDR2 SVGIG (reference sequence). V shed 0 bases and J shed 5 bases, with 13 bases lying between them. This CDR3 spans 14 amino acids. This CDR3 reads CAWSVGGFGYGYTF. CDR3 sequence (DNA): TGTGCCTGGAGTGTAGGGGGATTTGGGTATGGCTACACCTTC.

The chain joins TRBV19 to TRBJ2-1; 9 bases align to TRBD2. V lost 3 bases to trimming and J lost 6 bases; unmatched junction nucleotides: 6. Germline V gene lookup returns CDR1 LNHDA and CDR2 SQIVND (reference sequence). This CDR3 comprises 15 residues. The CDR3 region is CASSILAGMSNEQFF. CDR3 DNA: TGTGCCAGTAGTATTCTAGCGGGAATGAGCAATGAGCAGTTCTTC.

This clonotype showed up many times. The chain links TRBV2 to TRBJ1-1; the D gene is possibly TRBD1 (5 bases). Looked up from germline, CDR1 is SNHLY and CDR2 is FYNNEI. The CDR3 is 14 residues long. The ends were cut back, 7 bases at V and 1 base at J, with 13 bases in the middle. The CDR3 DNA follows: TGTGCCAGCACCCGGGACCCGGGGAACACTGAAGCTTTCTTT. This translates into CASTRDPGNTEAFF.

This clonotype came up many times. The chain carries TRBV28 and TRBJ2-5; D is perhaps TRBD1 (5 bases). The CDR3 sequence is 15 residues long. Trimming stripped 5 bases from V and 5 bases from J, with 18 bases between. Germline CDR1 is MDHEN and CDR2 is SYDVKM. The chain's CDR3 is CASSPTKGVGETQYF. For the CDR3, the DNA is TGTGCCAGCAGTCCTACAAAAGGGGTCGGGGAGACCCAGTACTTC.

The chain links TRBV21-1 to TRBJ1-1. TRBV21-1 is reported as a pseudogene. CDR3 length: 9 residues. CDR3 residues: CASLTEAFF. The CDR3 DNA is TGTGCCAGCCTCACTGAAGCTTTCTTT.

This clonotype was counted at least ten times. The chain uses TRBV12-3 or TRBV12-4 and TRBJ1-1, with D uncertain. There are 14 residues in the CDR3. Between the trimmed V and J ends, which lost 3 bases and 1 base, there was a span of 9 bases. CDR3 nucleotide sequence: TGTGCCAGCAGTTTCCCACTTAGGAACACTGAAGCTTTCTTT. Protein: CASSFPLRNTEAFF.

This clonotype was seen many times. One junction end does not reproduce the germline sequence, and a read error may be involved. The V gene is TRBV20-1, the J gene TRBJ2-7, with 11 bases fitting TRBD2. The CDR3 spans 15 residues. Germline V gene sequence: CDR1 DFQATT, CDR2 SNEGSKA (reference sequence). The CDR3 sequence is CIARDISGRAGEQYF. The CDR3 region has the DNA TGCATTGCTAGAGATATTAGCGGGAGGGCAGGCGAGCAGTACTTC.

This clonotype was counted ten times or more. The chain's CDR3 is CASSSGLAGADTQYF. CDR3 in DNA: TGTGCCAGCAGCTCCGGACTAGCGGGTGCAGATACGCAGTATTTT. The chain recombines TRBV7-3 with TRBJ2-3; TRBD2 aligns across 11 bases. Germline lookup yields CDR1 SGHTA and CDR2 FQGTGA. The CDR3 loop spans 15 amino acids. V was pared by 4 bases and J by 4 bases, with 4 bases of the junction left unmatched. Combining the CDR3 with reference TRBV7-3 and TRBJ2-3 gives the whole variable domain GAGVSQTPSNKVTEKGKYVELRCDPISGHTALYWYRQSLGQGPEFLIYFQGTGAADDSGLPNDRFFAVRPEGSVSTLKIQRTERGDSAVYLCASSSGLAGADTQYFGPGTRLTVL.

By share of the sample, this clonotype is medium-sized (0.01 to 0.1%). The DNA of the CDR3 is TGTGCCAGCAGCCCTACGCCCGGGACTAGGTACAATGAGCAGTTCTTC. This encodes CASSPTPGTRYNEQFF. This chain links TRBV7-3 with TRBJ2-1, with 8 bases identical to TRBD2. The CDR3 length is 16 residues. Germline V gene data show CDR1 as SGHTA and CDR2 as FQGTGA. The V segment lost 5 bases and the J segment 4 bases; nucleotides outside the gene matches: 10.

This clonotype was seen repeatedly, ten times or more. V and J are TRBV28 and TRBJ2-7, with TRBD1 matching over 8 bases. V was pared by 5 bases and J by 6 bases, with 9 bases of the junction left unmatched. Germline lookup yields CDR1 MDHEN and CDR2 SYDVKM. The CDR3 is made up of 14 amino acids. CDR3 in DNA: TGTGCCAGCAGTGCGGACAGGGTACCGACCGAGCAGTACTTC. It translates to CASSADRVPTEQYF.

This chain uses TRBV28 with TRBJ2-1; D not certain. V lost 4 bases and J lost 10, with 11 bases in between. CDR1 is MDHEN and CDR2 is SYDVKM in the germline V gene. CDR3 length: 12 residues. DNA of the CDR3: TGTGCCAGCAGTTCCTTAAACGGGGAGCAGTTCTTC. Its protein product is CASSSLNGEQFF.

This clonotype was observed many times. CDR3 amino acids: CASSLGQGGYEQYF. Here the CDR3 DNA reads TGTGCCAGCAGCTTGGGACAGGGAGGCTACGAGCAGTACTTC. The gene calls are TRBV6-5 and TRBJ2-7; 9 bases line up with TRBD1. This CDR3 spans 14 amino acids. The trim removed 6 bases at V and 3 bases at J, leaving 6 bases unmatched. Germline assignment: CDR1 MNHEY and CDR2 SVGAGI.

This clonotype was counted between two and nine times. The genes are TRBV21-1 and TRBJ2-2; the listed D gene, TRBD1, was not tested against the DNA. TRBV21-1 is marked as a pseudogene. The CDR3 is 17 residues long. The CDR3: CASSKARRGRNTGELFF. The DNA of the CDR3 is TGTGCCAGCAGCAAAGCTCGCAGGGGGCGGAACACCGGGGAGCTGTTTTTT.

The chain couples TRBV19 to TRBJ1-6; D gene unclear. Germline-derived CDR1 and CDR2 are LNHDA and SQIVND (reference sequence). The CDR3 has 14 amino acids. Trimming shortened V by 6 bases and J by 0 bases, and 6 bases separated the two germline ends. The CDR3 spells CASSGLSYNSPLHF. The CDR3 region has the DNA TGTGCCAGTAGCGGACTCTCCTATAATTCACCCCTCCACTTT.

This clonotype was observed at least ten times. This chain joins TRBV3-1 and TRBJ2-1, with D perhaps TRBD2 (5 bases). CDR3 length equals 18 residues. Trimming removed 4 bases at V and 4 bases at J, with 23 bases between. Germline V gene lookup returns CDR1 LGHDT and CDR2 YNNKEL (reference sequence). The CDR3 reads CASSRKAFFAGPYNEQFF. CDR3 sequence (DNA): TGTGCCAGCAGCCGTAAGGCCTTCTTTGCGGGCCCTTACAATGAGCAGTTCTTC.

This clonotype was observed at least ten times. This rearrangement joins TRBV6-1 to TRBJ2-7, with 10 bases identical to TRBD1. The CDR3 runs 14 residues. Germline trimming cut 6 bases from V and 6 bases from J; bases unmatched to any gene: 8. Germline CDR1 and CDR2: MNHNS and SASEGT. The CDR3 DNA sequence: TGTGCCAGCAGCCTAGACAGGGGGCCTGGCGAGCAGTACTTC. Protein product: CASSLDRGPGEQYF.

In this sample, this clonotype turned up a few times. J is TRBJ2-7 and V is TRBV7-8; the match to TRBD1 covers 7 bases. The CDR3 has 17 residues. In germline, CDR1 is SGHVS, CDR2 FQNEAQ. The junction had 15 bases not matched to a gene; V was cut back by 5 bases and J by 2 bases. The CDR3 spells CASSASPLGTDPYEQYF. In DNA, the CDR3 is TGTGCCAGCAGCGCGTCTCCCCTGGGGACAGATCCCTACGAGCAGTACTTC.

This clonotype was observed a few times. The chain employs TRBV5-1 and TRBJ1-5; 8 bases are shared with TRBD1. Trimming at V came to 5 bases and at J to 0 bases, leaving 4 bases not matched to a gene. Germline-derived CDR1 and CDR2 are SGHRS and YFSETQ. CDR3 length: 15 residues. As DNA, the CDR3 is TGCGCCAGCAGTCCGACAGGGGATAGCAATCAGCCCCAGCATTTT. Protein: CASSPTGDSNQPQHF.

This clonotype has at least ten counts. The chain couples TRBV25-1 to TRBJ2-2, with D perhaps TRBD1 (6 bases). Trimming shortened V by 5 bases and J by 1 base, and 11 bases separated the two germline ends. This CDR3 region has 15 residues. The germline gives CDR1 MGHDK, CDR2 SYGVNS. The chain's CDR3 is CASSTGTQNTGELFF. The CDR3 nucleotides are TGTGCCAGCAGTACCGGGACACAGAACACCGGGGAGCTGTTTTTT.

The sample holds a few counts of this clonotype. The CDR3: CASSLSGAGSYEQYF. In nucleotides, the CDR3 is TGTGCCAGCAGTTTATCGGGGGCGGGATCCTACGAGCAGTACTTC. The chain links TRBV28 to TRBJ2-7; D may be TRBD1 or TRBD2 (6 bases each). Germline lookup yields CDR1 MDHEN and CDR2 SYDVKM. This CDR3 comprises 15 residues. V gave up 1 base and J gave up 1 base, with 11 bases separating them.

This clonotype has ten or more counts. The chain carries TRBV9 and TRBJ1-1; the D gene is possibly TRBD1 (6 bases). Trimming pared 1 base from V and 10 bases from J, leaving 17 bases between. The CDR3 totals 14 residues. CDR1 and CDR2 (germline): SGDLS, YYNGEE. The CDR3 reads CASSVSPGASTAFF. The CDR3 DNA reads as TGTGCCAGCAGCGTATCCCCGGGGGCTAGCACAGCTTTCTTT.